These T cell receptor beta chains were read from a single sample in a study of radiation and T cells in renal cell carcinoma. Profiled with immunoSEQ multiplex PCR; TCRdb holds only in-frame clones, not every one. The data show over 85,000 clones, with under 90% seen just once and 5% to 8% held by the top ten. Sequencing was performed on blood, taken from a patient whose treatment included radiotherapy and nephrectomy. The receptors here all came from a man in his fifties or sixties with renal cell carcinoma. Both conserved end residues are part of each CDR3. The D gene is left open where the match is weak. Clone size is given for some rows only: seen once, a few or many times, or a class if the clone is expanded.

TRBV7-9	.	TRBJ2-5	.	TGTGCCAGCAGCCCCGGGGTTCAAGGGACCCAGTACTTC	CASSPGVQGTQYF
TRBV19	.	TRBJ2-4	.	TGTGCCAGTAGTGTTTGGGAGGAGGACATTCAGTACTTC	CASSVWEEDIQYF
TRBV7-2	TRBD1	TRBJ2-2	.	TGTGCCAGCGGACAAACAGGGGTGAACACCGGGGAGCTGTTTTTT	CASGQTGVNTGELFF
TRBV10-3	.	TRBJ2-1	.	TGTGCCATCAGTTACAGGGCGGACGCTCCGGAGCAGTTCTTC	CAISYRADAPEQFF
TRBV10-3	.	TRBJ2-3	few	TGTGCCACCCGAGAGGAACCTAGCACAGATACGCAGTATTTT	CATREEPSTDTQYF
TRBV2	.	TRBJ1-1	.	TGTGCCAGCAGCCCGCTTCGACAAGAGATAACTGAAGCTTTCTTT	CASSPLRQEITEAFF
TRBV28	.	TRBJ1-1	.	TGTGCCAGCAGCTCCTCTGTAGGGGTTCCCGTCGAAGCTTTCTTT	CASSSSVGVPVEAFF
TRBV29-1	.	TRBJ1-1	.	TGCAGCGTTCCGGGACGCCCGAACACTGAAGCTTTCTTT	CSVPGRPNTEAFF
TRBV5-1	TRBD2	TRBJ2-2	.	TGCGCCAGCAGCTTGGGTAGCGGGGACACCGGGGAGCTGTTTTTT	CASSLGSGDTGELFF
TRBV10-3	.	TRBJ2-5	.	TGTGCCATCAGTGAAGAGACGGAACCGAGGGAGCAGTACTTC	CAISEETEPREQYF
TRBV4-3	TRBD1	TRBJ1-4	.	TGCGCCAGCAGCCAAGACGGGGCAGGGGGTAATGAAAAACTGTTTTTT	CASSQDGAGGNEKLFF